This T cell receptor (beta chain) derives from a study of OX40 agonist ivuxolimab in advanced cancers. Background on the study: Intravenous ivuxolimab at 0.01 to 10 mg/kg was given to patients every 2 weeks. Study conclusions and caveats: Among expanded peripheral T cells, antigen specificity went undetermined.

As to this clone: Antigen: not known.

Sequenced by immunoSEQ multiplex PCR; TCRdb stores in-frame clones only, minus some. This table holds 60,000 or so clones, 86% found once. This CDR3 has 14 residues. In germline, CDR1 is MNHEY, CDR2 SMNVEV (reference sequence). Trimming pared 4 bases from V and 8 bases from J, leaving 14 bases between. The V call is TRBV27, the J call TRBJ2-2; a weak D match, TRBD2 (7 bases). The source material was CD4+ or CD8+ T cells sorted from blood, sampled in a trial of the OX40 agonist ivuxolimab. This TCR was sampled from an adult with an advanced solid tumor such as melanoma, head and neck, liver or kidney cancer. CDR3 amino acids: CASSSDRGAGELFF. In nucleotides, the CDR3 is TGTGCCAGCAGTTCGGATCGGGGGGCTGGGGAGCTGTTTTTT.